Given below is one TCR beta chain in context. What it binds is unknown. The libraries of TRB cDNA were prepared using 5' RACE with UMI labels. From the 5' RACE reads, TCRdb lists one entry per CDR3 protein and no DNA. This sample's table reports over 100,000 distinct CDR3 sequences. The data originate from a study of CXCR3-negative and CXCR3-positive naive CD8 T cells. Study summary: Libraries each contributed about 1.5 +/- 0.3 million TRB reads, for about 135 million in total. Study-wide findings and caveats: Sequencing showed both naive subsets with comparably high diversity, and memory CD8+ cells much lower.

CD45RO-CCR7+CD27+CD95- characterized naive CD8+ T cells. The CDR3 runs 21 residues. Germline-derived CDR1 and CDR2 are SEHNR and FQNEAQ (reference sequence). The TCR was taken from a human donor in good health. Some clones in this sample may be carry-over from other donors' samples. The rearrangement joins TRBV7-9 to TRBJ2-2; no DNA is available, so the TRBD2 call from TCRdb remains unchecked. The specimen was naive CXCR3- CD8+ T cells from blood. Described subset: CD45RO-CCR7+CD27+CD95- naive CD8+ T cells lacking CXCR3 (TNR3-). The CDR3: CASSSSWLASGAVTNTGELFF.